This TCR beta chain was captured by sequencing in a study of T cell repertoires in cytomegalovirus infection. MiXCR, applied by TCRdb to the reads, yields one record per CDR3 protein. Of roughly 180,000 distinct CDR3 sequences detected, roughly a fifth appear once; the ten largest clones hold roughly 25%. On this clonotype itself: Antigen unknown.

Trimming removed 2 bases at V and 5 bases at J, with 17 bases between. Germline CDR1 is SGHAT and CDR2 is FQNNGV. This CDR3 contains 16 residues. Study outcomes and limitations: The cumulative frequency of public TCR beta families distinguished individuals who carried CMV together with the relevant HLA. Dominating the ex vivo response were HLA-C-restricted CMV-specific TCR beta clonotypes.

The genes are TRBV11-2 and TRBJ2-3, with a tentative D call TRBD1 (5 bases). Specimen: CD8+ T cells from cultured PBMCs, collected from culture after CMV antigen stimulation. This sequence originates from a human donor in good health (CMV status not recorded). Some clones in this sample may be carry-over from other donors' samples. The CDR3: CASSLLRSGQGDTQYF. In DNA, the CDR3 is TGTGCCAGCAGCTTACTCCGGTCAGGTCAGGGAGATACGCAGTATTTT.